These 21 T cell receptor beta chains were sequenced from one sample in a study of preoperative IRX-2 immunotherapy in early breast cancer. Only in-frame clones appear in the TCRdb table, and some are missing; sequencing was by immunoSEQ multiplex PCR. The repertoire holds about 98,000 clones, with about nine tenths as singletons. Sample treatment: preoperative locoregional IRX-2 cytokine immunotherapy. The material was tumor tissue, obtained after IRX-2 immunotherapy. All receptors derive from a human donor with breast cancer.

This chain connects TRBV19 to TRBJ2-7, with 7 positions matching TRBD1. Looked up from germline, CDR1 is LNHDA and CDR2 is SQIVND (reference sequence). V lost 2 bases, J lost 5 bases, and 12 bases stayed unmatched. The CDR3 extends over 16 amino acids. The CDR3 bases are TGTGCCAGTAGTATACATAAGGGGGCCGGTCGCCACGAGCAGTACTTC. Translation gives CASSIHKGAGRHEQYF.

The V gene is TRBV30, the J gene TRBJ2-3; D might be TRBD2 (7 bases). This CDR3 comprises 12 residues. Germline V gene data show CDR1 as GTSNPN and CDR2 as SVGIG (reference sequence). Trimming removed 2 bases at V and 8 bases at J, with 11 bases between. The CDR3, as DNA: TGTGCCTGGAGTCCGGGGGGCTCTACGCAGTATTTT. The encoded protein is CAWSPGGSTQYF.

Regarding this clone: A junction boundary mismatches the germline segment, possibly from a read error. V gene TRBV6-8 combines with J gene TRBJ2-7; the D is unclear. The germline gives CDR1 MNHGY, CDR2 SAAAGT. The CDR3 has 17 residues. The DNA of the CDR3 is TGTGCCAGCAGTGACTCGAGGTATAGAAGGTTACCTTACGAGCAGTACTTC. It translates to CASSDSRYRRLPYEQYF.

V gene TRBV6-8 combines with J gene TRBJ1-2, with D unclear. This CDR3 spans 15 amino acids. The germline CDR1 and CDR2 sequences are MNHGY and SAAAGT. V shed 5 bases and J shed 5 bases, with 18 bases lying between them. This CDR3 is CASSDDGRRGYGYTF. The CDR3 region has the DNA TGTGCCAGCAGTGATGATGGCAGGAGAGGTTATGGCTACACCTTC.

This rearrangement joins TRBV28 to TRBJ2-6, with a weak D call TRBD2 (5 bases). Germline assignment: CDR1 MDHEN and CDR2 SYDVKM. Between the trimmed V and J ends, which lost 7 bases and 1 base, there was a span of 14 bases. CDR3 length equals 16 residues. The CDR3 region is CASTLRGLSGANVLTF. The CDR3, as DNA: TGTGCCAGCACCCTCCGAGGGCTTTCTGGGGCCAACGTCCTGACTTTC.

V and J are TRBV10-1 and TRBJ2-6; weak D call: TRBD1 (6 bases). CDR3 length equals 16 residues. CDR1 and CDR2 from the germline V gene are WNHNN and SYGVQD (reference sequence). Trimming took off 2 bases at V and 2 bases at J, with 10 bases between the two ends. The CDR3 spells CASSEGGGAGANVLTF. In DNA, the CDR3 is TGCGCCAGCAGTGAGGGTGGGGGCGCTGGGGCCAACGTCCTGACTTTC.

Only a few counts were recorded for this clone. This chain connects TRBV28 to TRBJ1-3; D call uncertain. The germline V gene has CDR1 MDHEN and CDR2 SYDVKM. Trimming removed 7 bases at V and 0 bases at J, with 16 bases between. The CDR3 length is 16 residues. The CDR3, as DNA: TGTGCCAGCACCGTGGGTGGAGGATACTCTGGAAACACCATATATTTT. It codes for CASTVGGGYSGNTIYF. Combining the CDR3 with reference TRBV28 and TRBJ1-3 gives the whole variable domain DVKVTQSSRYLVKRTGEKVFLECVQDMDHENMFWYRQDPGLGLRLIYFSYDVKMKEKGDIPEGYSVSREKKERFSLILESASTNQTSMYLCASTVGGGYSGNTIYFGEGSWLTVV.

Regarding this clone: The identical CDR3 is also encoded by other nucleotide sequences in the sample. This chain connects TRBV6-8 to TRBJ1-1, with D possibly matching TRBD1 (5 bases). CDR1 and CDR2 (germline): MNHGY, SAAAGT. There are 14 residues in the CDR3. The V gene lost 5 bases and the J gene lost 2 bases, with 12 bases spanning the gap. This chain's CDR3 is CASSRSTGNTEAFF. The DNA of the CDR3 is TGTGCCAGCAGTAGAAGTACAGGAAACACTGAAGCTTTCTTT.

The chain couples TRBV28 to TRBJ2-5; D is possibly TRBD1 or TRBD2 (5 bases each). The CDR3 is made up of 12 amino acids. The V gene's germline CDR1 is MDHEN and CDR2 SYDVKM. The ends were cut back, 5 bases at V and 9 bases at J, with 13 bases in the middle. The CDR3 protein is CASSPTLGAQYF. CDR3 DNA sequence: TGTGCCAGCAGTCCGACGTTGGGGGCCCAGTACTTC.

The chain combines TRBV5-1 with TRBJ2-7, with 9 bases fitting TRBD2. This CDR3 spans 15 amino acids. Germline CDR1 reads SGHRS; CDR2 reads YFSETQ. Trimming took 5 bases from V and 2 from J; bases not matched to a gene: 8. This CDR3 reads CASRPELAGPYEQYF. In DNA, the CDR3 is TGCGCCAGCAGACCAGAGCTAGCGGGGCCCTACGAGCAGTACTTC. The full variable domain, in which reference TRBV5-1 and TRBJ2-7 provide the parts outside the CDR3, is KAGVTQTPRYLIKTRGQQVTLSCSPISGHRSVSWYQQTPGQGLQFLFEYFSETQRNKGNFPGRFSGRQFSNSRSEMNVSTLELGDSALYLCASRPELAGPYEQYFGPGTRLTVT.

In this sample, this clone is medium-sized. As DNA, the CDR3 is TGTGCCACCAGCAGAGGGGGCGGAGTTGATCAGCCCCAGCATTTT. This sequence encodes CATSRGGGVDQPQHF. The rearrangement uses TRBV15 and TRBJ1-5; possible D gene TRBD1, 5 bases. There are 15 residues in the CDR3. Germline CDR1 LNHNV, CDR2 YYDKDF (reference sequence). The V end was cut by 1 base, the J end by 5 bases, with 12 bases between.

This clone has only one observation. V is TRBV28 and J is TRBJ1-5; 8 positions match TRBD1. The germline V gene encodes CDR1 MDHEN and CDR2 SYDVKM. V gave up 8 bases and J gave up 6 bases; unmatched junction bases: 9. This CDR3 region has 14 residues. The DNA for the CDR3 is TGTGCCAGCGTAACAGGGGGTTCAGTTCAGCCCCAGCATTTT. Translated: CASVTGGSVQPQHF.

This rearrangement joins TRBV19 to TRBJ1-1, with 9 bases that match TRBD1. V lost 4 bases, J lost 3 bases, and 3 bases stayed unmatched. Per the germline V gene, CDR1 is LNHDA and CDR2 is SQIVND (reference sequence). There are 14 residues in the CDR3. CDR3 in amino acids: CASSRDREDTEAFF. CDR3 DNA: TGTGCCAGTAGTAGGGACAGGGAGGACACTGAAGCTTTCTTT.

The V call is TRBV18, the J call TRBJ1-2; possibly TRBD1 for D (5 bases). Between the trimmed V and J ends, which lost 4 bases and 3 bases, there was a span of 18 bases. The CDR3 is 16 residues long. Germline assignment: CDR1 KGHSH and CDR2 LQKENI. In DNA, the CDR3 is TGTGCCAGCTCACTGACTGACAGTACCACCTACTATGGCTACACCTTC. It yields the protein CASSLTDSTTYYGYTF.

V usage is TRBV19 and J usage is TRBJ2-3; a possible D gene is TRBD2 (6 bases). The CDR3 is 12 residues long. Germline values: CDR1 LNHDA, CDR2 SQIVND (reference sequence). The germline V and J ends were trimmed by 6 bases and 5 bases, with 9 bases remaining between them. The DNA for the CDR3 is TGTGCCAGTAGCGGGAGAGGAGATACGCAGTATTTT. Translation gives CASSGRGDTQYF. The full variable domain, its missing parts supplied by reference TRBV19 and TRBJ2-3, is DGGITQSPKYLFRKEGQNVTLSCEQNLNHDAMYWYRQDPGQGLRLIYYSQIVNDFQKGDIAEGYSVSREKKESFPLTVTSAQKNPTAFYLCASSGRGDTQYFGPGTRLTVL.

The genes are TRBV10-3 and TRBJ2-7; D perhaps matches TRBD1 (5 bases). The CDR3 is 16 residues long. V lost 0 bases to trimming and J lost 2 bases, with 14 bases between them. Germline CDR1 is ENHRY and CDR2 is SYGVKD. The CDR3 DNA sequence: TGTGCCATCAGTGAGTCGACTCGGCAGGGTACCTACGAGCAGTACTTC. This encodes CAISESTRQGTYEQYF.

This chain links TRBV7-8 with TRBJ1-3, with no clear D. The CDR3 has 16 residues. The ends were cut back, 2 bases at V and 7 bases at J, with 18 bases in the middle. From germline, CDR1 is SGHVS and CDR2 FQNEAQ. The chain's CDR3 is CASSLYGNPGGNTIYF. As DNA, the CDR3 is TGTGCCAGCAGCTTATACGGTAACCCCGGAGGGAACACCATATATTTT.

The chain recombines TRBV6-7 with TRBJ2-1; D is possibly TRBD2 (6 bases). TRBV6-7 is reported as an ORF; its role is uncertain. V lost 8 bases to trimming and J lost 10 bases, with 12 bases between them. The CDR3 is 11 residues long. Written as DNA, the CDR3 is TGTGCCAGCGGACGGGAGTACGAGCAGTTCTTC. It translates to CASGREYEQFF.

The rearrangement uses TRBV15 and TRBJ2-5; 7 bases match TRBD2. V trimming: 4 bases; J trimming: 3 bases; junction bases outside the gene matches: 8. This CDR3 is built from 15 residues. The germline V gene encodes CDR1 LNHNV and CDR2 YYDKDF (reference sequence). CDR3 bases: TGTGCCACCAGCATCCCCGGCGCGGGGGAAGAGACCCAGTACTTC. Translation: CATSIPGAGEETQYF.

The CDR3 protein is CASSRLSDRGIAEAFF. CDR3 DNA sequence: TGTGCCAGCTCACGATTAAGCGACAGGGGTATAGCTGAAGCTTTCTTT. This chain connects TRBV18 to TRBJ1-1; 8 bases match TRBD1. The CDR3 covers 16 residues. Losses at the gene ends were 4 bases for V and 6 bases for J; bases not matched to a gene: 13. Germline V gene lookup returns CDR1 KGHSH and CDR2 LQKENI.

The chain's CDR3 is CASSPGTSHRGGELFF. The CDR3 DNA reads TGTGCCAGCTCCCCCGGGACTTCCCATCGTGGCGGGGAGCTGTTTTTT. The chain combines TRBV18 with TRBJ2-2; possibly TRBD2 for D (6 bases). Germline CDR1 reads KGHSH; CDR2 reads LQKENI. This CDR3 is 16 amino acids long. Trimming removed 6 bases at V and 7 bases at J, with 21 bases between. Looking up the rest from reference TRBV18 and TRBJ2-2 gives the full variable domain: NAGVMQNPRHLVRRRGQEARLRCSPMKGHSHVYWYRQLPEEGLKFMVYLQKENIIDESGMPKERFSAEFPKEGPSILRIQQVVRGDSAAYFCASSPGTSHRGGELFFGEGSRLTVL.